These 27 T cell receptor beta chains were sequenced from one sample in a study of shared clonotypes between healthy human individuals. The repertoire was sequenced with immunoSEQ multiplex PCR; TCRdb's copy has only in-frame clones and lacks some. The data show approximately 720,000 clones, with 72% seen just once and around 2% held by the top ten. Sequencing was done on a sample of memory CD4+ T cells sorted from blood. Regarding subset: CD45RA-negative fraction. The receptor source for this set is a young woman in good health.

The chain employs TRBV7-2 and TRBJ2-1; D not certain. The CDR3 is 15 residues long. Trimming removed 1 base at V and 0 bases at J, with 7 bases between. The germline V gene has CDR1 SGHTA and CDR2 FQGNSA. The CDR3 nucleotides read TGTGCCAGCAGCTTAGACCCGAACTCCTACAATGAGCAGTTCTTC. Amino acid sequence: CASSLDPNSYNEQFF.

The J gene is TRBJ1-5, the V gene TRBV19; D ambiguous. CDR1 and CDR2 (germline): LNHDA, SQIVND (reference sequence). V lost 7 bases to trimming and J lost 0 bases, with 13 bases between them. This CDR3 has 15 amino acids. DNA of the CDR3: TGTGCCAGTAATATCCCGCGCTATAGCAATCAGCCCCAGCATTTT. It specifies CASNIPRYSNQPQHF.

This chain uses TRBV4-1 with TRBJ1-2; no definite D call. The CDR3 runs 15 residues. Germline V gives CDR1 MGHRA, CDR2 YSYEKL. V lost 1 base to trimming and J lost 7 bases, with 16 bases between them. The CDR3 DNA reads TGCGCCAGCAGCCAAGGCTTCAGCGCCCTTGGTGGCTACACCTTC. Protein product: CASSQGFSALGGYTF.

In this sample, this clone turned up a few times. This sequence joins TRBV20-1 and TRBJ1-1; D not resolved. Per germline, CDR1 DFQATT and CDR2 SNEGSKA (reference sequence). The CDR3 is 11 amino acids. V dropped 3 bases and J dropped 5 bases, with 7 bases sitting between them. CDR3 sequence: CSASVVTEAFF. The CDR3 nucleotides read TGCAGTGCTAGCGTGGTGACTGAAGCTTTCTTT.

The rearrangement uses TRBV27 and TRBJ2-6; possible D gene TRBD2, 6 bases. Germline CDR1 MNHEY, CDR2 SMNVEV (reference sequence). This CDR3 region has 19 residues. The V end was cut by 6 bases, the J end by 0 bases, with 21 bases between. CDR3 sequence: CASRPLGAAAGSGANVLTF. The CDR3 region has the DNA TGTGCCAGCAGGCCCTTGGGCGCCGCAGCGGGCTCTGGGGCCAACGTCCTGACTTTC.

This clone has more than one count but fewer than ten. The chain carries TRBV5-1 and TRBJ1-4, with 8 bases aligning to TRBD1. The CDR3 has 15 amino acids. Germline assignment: CDR1 SGHRS and CDR2 YFSETQ. With V trimmed by 3 bases and J by 5 bases, 6 bases remained unmatched. Here the CDR3 reads CASSWGDRNNEKLFF. DNA for the CDR3: TGCGCCAGCAGCTGGGGGGACAGGAACAATGAAAAACTGTTTTTT.

This sequence joins TRBV2 and TRBJ2-3, with a possible D match to TRBD2 (6 bases). Germline values: CDR1 SNHLY, CDR2 FYNNEI. The CDR3 has 14 residues. Trimming took off 5 bases at V and 4 bases at J, with 13 bases between the two ends. CDR3: CASSTSSGADTQYF. The DNA of the CDR3 is TGTGCCAGCAGTACTAGTTCGGGGGCAGATACGCAGTATTTT.

Remarks on this clone: The junction departs from germline at one end; a sequencing error may be responsible. This rearrangement joins TRBV30 to TRBJ2-5; D is possibly TRBD1 (5 bases). The CDR3 has 13 residues. Germline values: CDR1 GTSNPN, CDR2 SVGIG (reference sequence). As DNA, the CDR3 is TGTGCCTGGAGTGTGGATGGACAAGGGACCCAGTACTTC. It codes for CAWSVDGQGTQYF. Looking up the rest from reference TRBV30 and TRBJ2-5 gives the full variable domain: SQTIHQWPATLVQPVGSPLSLECTVEGTSNPNLYWYRQAAGRGLQLLFYSVGIGQISSEVPQNLSASRPQDRQFILSSKKLLLSDSGFYLCAWSVDGQGTQYFGPGTRLLVL.

This clone was seen a handful of times. V usage is TRBV10-2 and J usage is TRBJ2-3, with no clear D. The CDR3 extends over 13 amino acids. V was clipped by 3 bases and J by 3 bases, with 7 bases between them. CDR1 WSHSY and CDR2 SAAADI come from the germline V gene. CDR3 bases: TGCGCCAGCAGTGATCCCCGGACAGATACGCAGTATTTT. Translation: CASSDPRTDTQYF.

In its sample, this clone was seen many times. The genes are TRBV6-5 and TRBJ2-4; a possible D gene is TRBD2 (5 bases). Trimming pared 4 bases from V and 1 base from J, leaving 11 bases between. The CDR3 length is 15 residues. Germline V gene data show CDR1 as MNHEY and CDR2 as SVGAGI. The CDR3 sequence is CASSFSLAAKNIQYF. The CDR3 DNA reads TGTGCCAGCAGTTTCTCGCTAGCCGCCAAAAACATTCAGTACTTC.

The chain has TRBV2 and TRBJ2-5; 8 nucleotides agree with TRBD1. After removal of 6 bases from V and 5 bases from J, the junction contained 14 bases not matched to a gene. The CDR3 consists of 16 residues. From germline, CDR1 is SNHLY and CDR2 FYNNEI. Here the CDR3 reads CASSPRGTGGPETQYF. The DNA of the CDR3 is TGTGCCAGCAGCCCGCGCGGGACAGGAGGGCCTGAGACCCAGTACTTC.

This chain connects TRBV19 to TRBJ1-4, with 7 bases that match TRBD1. CDR3 length: 17 amino acids. The V gene's germline CDR1 is LNHDA and CDR2 SQIVND (reference sequence). V gave up 5 bases and J gave up 8 bases; unmatched junction bases: 17. CDR3 nucleotide sequence: TGTGCCAGTAGTCTCCGCGGGGACAGCTTAATAAGGGAAAAACTGTTTTTT. It translates to CASSLRGDSLIREKLFF.

V and J are TRBV4-1 and TRBJ2-1; D possibly corresponds to TRBD2 (5 bases). This CDR3 comprises 17 residues. The V gene's germline CDR1 is MGHRA and CDR2 YSYEKL. Trimming took 1 base from V and 0 from J, leaving 13 bases between them. DNA for the CDR3: TGCGCCAGCAGCCAAGGCCGACTATCAAGCTCCTACAATGAGCAGTTCTTC. It yields the protein CASSQGRLSSSYNEQFF.

The chain combines TRBV7-9 with TRBJ1-1, with D uncertain. The length of the CDR3 is 11 residues. From germline, CDR1 is SEHNR and CDR2 FQNEAQ (reference sequence). V was cut by 5 bases and J by 9 bases, with 10 bases left in between. The CDR3 sequence: CASSIQQQAFF. CDR3 nucleotides: TGTGCCAGCAGCATACAGCAACAAGCTTTCTTT.

The genes are TRBV18 and TRBJ2-5; TRBD2 is a possible D gene (5 bases). The CDR3 consists of 13 residues. From germline, CDR1 is KGHSH and CDR2 LQKENI. The V end was cut by 5 bases, the J end by 2 bases, with 9 bases between. CDR3 in amino acids: CASSTGRQETQYF. The CDR3 coding sequence is TGTGCCAGCTCAACGGGAAGGCAAGAGACCCAGTACTTC.

The J gene is TRBJ1-5, the V gene TRBV7-2, with D unclear. V dropped 5 bases and J dropped 1 base, with 21 bases sitting between them. Germline V gene data show CDR1 as SGHTA and CDR2 as FQGNSA. The CDR3 length is 18 residues. The chain's CDR3 is CASSLLPPLAGSNQPQHF. CDR3 nucleotides: TGTGCCAGCAGCCTCCTTCCACCGCTGGCTGGGAGCAATCAGCCCCAGCATTTT.

This clone was counted a few times. The gene calls are TRBV23-1 and TRBJ2-7; D is possibly TRBD2 (5 bases). TRBV23-1 is recorded as an ORF, its role being uncertain. Trimming removed 6 bases from V and 5 bases from J, with 17 bases in between. The CDR3 runs 14 residues. In nucleotides, the CDR3 is TGCGCCAGCAGCTTGCTTGGGAGTAACGACGAGCAGTACTTC. Protein: CASSLLGSNDEQYF.

V and J are TRBV6-6 and TRBJ2-7, with D unresolved. Per the germline V gene, CDR1 is MNHNY and CDR2 is SVGAGI (reference sequence). Trimming cost V 6 bases and J 3 bases, with 9 bases left between them. The CDR3 runs 12 residues. The CDR3 is CASSLSRYEQYF. The CDR3 coding sequence is TGTGCCAGCAGCCTAAGCCGCTACGAGCAGTACTTC.

V gene TRBV18 combines with J gene TRBJ2-1; no reliable D call. The CDR3 extends over 15 amino acids. V gave up 0 bases and J gave up 5 bases, with 11 bases separating them. The germline gives CDR1 KGHSH, CDR2 LQKENI. In DNA form, the CDR3 reads TGTGCCAGCTCACCACCGATCAGACATCACAATGAGCAGTTCTTC. Translating gives CASSPPIRHHNEQFF. The entire variable domain, with the rest obtained from reference TRBV18 and TRBJ2-1, is as follows: NAGVMQNPRHLVRRRGQEARLRCSPMKGHSHVYWYRQLPEEGLKFMVYLQKENIIDESGMPKERFSAEFPKEGPSILRIQQVVRGDSAAYFCASSPPIRHHNEQFFGPGTRLTVL.

The rearrangement links TRBV30 to TRBJ1-5; the D gene is possibly TRBD1 (5 bases). Trimming removed 3 bases at V and 7 bases at J, with 13 bases between. CDR3 size: 13 residues. CDR1 is GTSNPN, CDR2 SVGIG, per germline (reference sequence). The CDR3 nucleotides are TGTGCCTGGAGGACAGACCCCAGGCAGCCCCAGCATTTT. Translating gives CAWRTDPRQPQHF.

The rearrangement joins TRBV29-1 to TRBJ1-4, with D tentatively TRBD1 (5 bases). This CDR3 is built from 13 residues. V was trimmed by 6 bases and J by 5 bases, leaving 13 bases between them. The germline V gene has CDR1 SQVTM and CDR2 ANQGSEA. In DNA form, the CDR3 reads TGCAGCGTCGAAAGCGGGGCAAATGAAAAACTGTTTTTT. It is translated as CSVESGANEKLFF.

The genes are TRBV6-1 and TRBJ1-1, with 8 bases lining up with TRBD1. With 5 bases clipped from V and 4 bases from J, the junction kept 6 bases outside the gene matches. CDR3 length equals 14 residues. Germline CDR1 reads MNHNS; CDR2 reads SASEGT. The CDR3 loop is CASSKTGARTEAFF. The CDR3 coding sequence is TGTGCCAGCAGTAAGACAGGGGCCCGCACTGAAGCTTTCTTT.

The gene calls are TRBV18 and TRBJ1-1; no reliable D call. Germline assignment: CDR1 KGHSH and CDR2 LQKENI. This CDR3 has 16 amino acids. V was pared by 2 bases and J by 0 bases, with 13 bases between. CDR3 nucleotides: TGTGCCAGCTCACCAGGTAGGGTATTGATGAACACTGAAGCTTTCTTT. Protein sequence: CASSPGRVLMNTEAFF.

J is TRBJ1-1 and V is TRBV6-5; TRBD1 is a possible D gene (5 bases). The CDR3 totals 15 residues. Germline CDR1 reads MNHEY; CDR2 reads SVGAGI. The V and J ends lost 1 base and 1 base respectively, with 10 bases between them. The CDR3 coding sequence is TGTGCCAGCAGTTACTACAGGACGGAGAACACTGAAGCTTTCTTT. Residues: CASSYYRTENTEAFF.

This chain joins TRBV27 and TRBJ1-1; D is uncertain. V gave up 6 bases and J gave up 5 bases, with 19 bases separating them. The CDR3 has 15 residues. Germline V CDR1 and CDR2: MNHEY, SMNVEV (reference sequence). CDR3 sequence reads: CASSDDGILLTEAFF. CDR3 in DNA: TGTGCCAGCAGCGATGACGGCATACTTCTGACTGAAGCTTTCTTT.

This sequence joins TRBV19 and TRBJ2-1, with TRBD2 as a possible D gene (5 bases). The CDR3 sequence is 14 residues long. Germline CDR1 LNHDA, CDR2 SQIVND (reference sequence). V was trimmed by 1 base and J by 2 bases, leaving 6 bases between them. In nucleotides, the CDR3 is TGTGCCAGTAGTATAGCAGCGGCCTACAATGAGCAGTTCTTC. It translates to CASSIAAAYNEQFF.

This clone was counted many times. The chain couples TRBV15 to TRBJ2-3; D may be TRBD1 (6 bases). CDR3 length: 16 amino acids. Germline V CDR1 and CDR2: LNHNV, YYDKDF (reference sequence). Trimming shortened V by 0 bases and J by 2 bases, and 12 bases separated the two germline ends. Here the CDR3 DNA reads TGTGCCACCAGCAGAGATTATGGGGGCATCACAGATACGCAGTATTTT. As protein: CATSRDYGGITDTQYF.